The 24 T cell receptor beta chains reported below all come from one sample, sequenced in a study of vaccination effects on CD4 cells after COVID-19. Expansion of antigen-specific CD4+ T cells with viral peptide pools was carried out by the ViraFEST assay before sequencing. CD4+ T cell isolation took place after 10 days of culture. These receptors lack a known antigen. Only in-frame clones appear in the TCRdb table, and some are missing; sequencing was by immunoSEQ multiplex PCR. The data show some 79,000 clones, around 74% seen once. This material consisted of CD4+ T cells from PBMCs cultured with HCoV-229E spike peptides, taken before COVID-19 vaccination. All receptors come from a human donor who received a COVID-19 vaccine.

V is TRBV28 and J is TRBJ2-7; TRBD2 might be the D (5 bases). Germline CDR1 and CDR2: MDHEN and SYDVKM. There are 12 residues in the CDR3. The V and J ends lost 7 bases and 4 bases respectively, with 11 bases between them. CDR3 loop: CASNGGSYEQYV. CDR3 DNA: TGTGCCAGCAACGGAGGCAGTTACGAGCAGTACGTC.

CDR3 nucleotides: TGTGCCAGCAGACCCGTGACAGGGACTAATGAAGCTTTCTTT. As protein: CASRPVTGTNEAFF. The chain joins TRBV27 to TRBJ1-1; 7 bases match TRBD1. Trimming removed 6 bases from V and 7 bases from J; junction bases left unmatched: 11. The CDR3 runs 14 residues. Germline V gives CDR1 MNHEY, CDR2 SMNVEV (reference sequence).

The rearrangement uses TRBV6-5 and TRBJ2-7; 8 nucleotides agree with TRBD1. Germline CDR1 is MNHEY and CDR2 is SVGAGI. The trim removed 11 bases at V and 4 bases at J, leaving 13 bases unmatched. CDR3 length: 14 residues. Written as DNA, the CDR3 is TGTGCCTCGACTAGGGACAGGTCGGGATACGAGCAGTACGTC. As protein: CASTRDRSGYEQYV.

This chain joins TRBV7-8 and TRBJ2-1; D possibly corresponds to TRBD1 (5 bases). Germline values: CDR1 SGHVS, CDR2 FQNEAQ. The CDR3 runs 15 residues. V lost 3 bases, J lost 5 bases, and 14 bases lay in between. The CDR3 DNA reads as TGTGCCAGCAGCTTTTGGTCAGGGTGGAACAATGAGCAGTTCTTC. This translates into CASSFWSGWNNEQFF. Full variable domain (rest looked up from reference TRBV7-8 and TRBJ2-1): GAGVSQSPRYKVAKRGQDVALRCDPISGHVSLFWYQQALGQGPEFLTYFQNEAQLDKSGLPSDRFFAERPEGSVSTLKIQRTQQEDSAVYLCASSFWSGWNNEQFFGPGTRLTVL.

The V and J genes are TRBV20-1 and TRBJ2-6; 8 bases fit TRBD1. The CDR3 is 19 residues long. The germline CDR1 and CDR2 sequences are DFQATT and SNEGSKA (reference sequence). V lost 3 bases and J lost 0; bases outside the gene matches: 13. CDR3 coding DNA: TGCAGTGCTAGTCCTACTCCAGGGGGCGCGTACTCTGGGGCCAACGTCCTGACTTTC. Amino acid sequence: CSASPTPGGAYSGANVLTF.

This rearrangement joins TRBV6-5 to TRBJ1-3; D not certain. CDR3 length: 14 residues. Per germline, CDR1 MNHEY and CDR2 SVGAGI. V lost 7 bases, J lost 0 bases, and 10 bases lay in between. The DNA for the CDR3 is TGTGCCAGCACCCGGACCAGCTCTGGAAACACCATATATTTT. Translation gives CASTRTSSGNTIYF.

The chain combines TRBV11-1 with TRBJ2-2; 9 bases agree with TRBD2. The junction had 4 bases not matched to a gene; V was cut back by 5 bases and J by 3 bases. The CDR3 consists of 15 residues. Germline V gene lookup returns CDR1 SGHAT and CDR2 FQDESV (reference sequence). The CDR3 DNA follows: TGTGCCAGCAGCCGTTCTAGCGGGGACACCGGGGAGCTGTTTTTT. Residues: CASSRSSGDTGELFF.

CDR3: CASSLNQDNEQFF. DNA for the CDR3: TGTGCCAGCAGCTTAAACCAAGACAATGAGCAGTTCTTC. The V and J genes are TRBV7-3 and TRBJ2-1, with D uncertain. Trimming removed 1 base from V and 5 bases from J, with 6 bases in between. The CDR3 contains 13 residues. From germline, CDR1 is SGHTA and CDR2 FQGTGA.

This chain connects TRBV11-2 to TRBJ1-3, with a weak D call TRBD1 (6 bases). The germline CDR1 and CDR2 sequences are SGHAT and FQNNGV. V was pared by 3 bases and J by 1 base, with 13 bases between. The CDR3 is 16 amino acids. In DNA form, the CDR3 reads TGTGCCAGCAGCTTGGTCAGGGGCAAATCTGGAAACACCATATATTTT. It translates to CASSLVRGKSGNTIYF.

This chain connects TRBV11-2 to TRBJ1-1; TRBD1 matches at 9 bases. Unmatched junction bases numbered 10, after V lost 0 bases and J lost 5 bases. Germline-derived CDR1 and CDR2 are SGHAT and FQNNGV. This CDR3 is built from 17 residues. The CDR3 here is CASSLDNRDRAFTEAFF. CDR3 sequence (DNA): TGTGCCAGCAGCTTAGACAACCGGGACAGGGCTTTTACTGAAGCTTTCTTT. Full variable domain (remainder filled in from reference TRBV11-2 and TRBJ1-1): EAGVAQSPRYKIIEKRQSVAFWCNPISGHATLYWYQQILGQGPKLLIQFQNNGVVDDSQLPKDRFSAERLKGVDSTLKIQPAKLEDSAVYLCASSLDNRDRAFTEAFFGQGTRLTVV.

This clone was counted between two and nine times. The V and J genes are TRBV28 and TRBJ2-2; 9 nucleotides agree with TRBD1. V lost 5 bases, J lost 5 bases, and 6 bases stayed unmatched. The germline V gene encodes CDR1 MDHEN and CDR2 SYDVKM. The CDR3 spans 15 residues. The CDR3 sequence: CASSPPGTGTGELFF. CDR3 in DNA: TGTGCCAGCAGTCCGCCCGGGACAGGGACCGGGGAGCTGTTTTTT.

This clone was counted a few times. CDR3 DNA sequence: TGTGCCAGCAGCCCTCAGGGGGCAGGGACCGGGGAGCTGTTTTTT. Encoded protein: CASSPQGAGTGELFF. The chain links TRBV7-2 to TRBJ2-2; 8 bases fit TRBD1. Germline assignment: CDR1 SGHTA and CDR2 FQGNSA. This CDR3 is 15 amino acids long. The J segment lost 5 bases and the V segment lost 5 bases, leaving 7 bases of the junction unmatched.

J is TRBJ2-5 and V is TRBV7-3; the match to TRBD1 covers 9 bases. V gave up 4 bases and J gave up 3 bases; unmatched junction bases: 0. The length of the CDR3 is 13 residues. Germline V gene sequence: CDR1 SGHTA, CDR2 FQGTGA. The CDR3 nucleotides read TGTGCCAGCAGCTGGACAGGGGAAGAGACCCAGTACTTC. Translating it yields CASSWTGEETQYF. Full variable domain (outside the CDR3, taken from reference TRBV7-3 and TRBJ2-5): GAGVSQTPSNKVTEKGKYVELRCDPISGHTALYWYRQSLGQGPEFLIYFQGTGAADDSGLPNDRFFAVRPEGSVSTLKIQRTERGDSAVYLCASSWTGEETQYFGPGTRLLVL.

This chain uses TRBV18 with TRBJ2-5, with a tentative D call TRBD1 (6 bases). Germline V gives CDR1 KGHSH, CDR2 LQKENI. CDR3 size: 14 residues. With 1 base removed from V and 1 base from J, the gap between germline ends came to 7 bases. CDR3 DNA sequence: TGTGCCAGCTCACCACGGGACATCCAAGAGACCCAGTACTTC. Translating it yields CASSPRDIQETQYF. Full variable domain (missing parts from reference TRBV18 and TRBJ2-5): NAGVMQNPRHLVRRRGQEARLRCSPMKGHSHVYWYRQLPEEGLKFMVYLQKENIIDESGMPKERFSAEFPKEGPSILRIQQVVRGDSAAYFCASSPRDIQETQYFGPGTRLLVL.

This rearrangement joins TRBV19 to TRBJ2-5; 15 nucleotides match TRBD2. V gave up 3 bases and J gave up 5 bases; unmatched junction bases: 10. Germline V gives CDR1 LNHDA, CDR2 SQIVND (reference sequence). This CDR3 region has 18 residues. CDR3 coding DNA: TGTGCCAGTAGTATTAAAGGACTAGCGGGGGGGCCTTTGGAGACCCAGTACTTC. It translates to CASSIKGLAGGPLETQYF.

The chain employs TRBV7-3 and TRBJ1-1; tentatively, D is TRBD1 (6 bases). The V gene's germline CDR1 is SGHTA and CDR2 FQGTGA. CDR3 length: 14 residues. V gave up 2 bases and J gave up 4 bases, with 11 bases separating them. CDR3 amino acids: CASSLLGGGTEAFF. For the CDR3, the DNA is TGTGCCAGCAGCTTATTAGGGGGGGGCACTGAAGCTTTCTTT. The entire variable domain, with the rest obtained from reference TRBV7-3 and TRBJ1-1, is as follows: GAGVSQTPSNKVTEKGKYVELRCDPISGHTALYWYRQSLGQGPEFLIYFQGTGAADDSGLPNDRFFAVRPEGSVSTLKIQRTERGDSAVYLCASSLLGGGTEAFFGQGTRLTVV.

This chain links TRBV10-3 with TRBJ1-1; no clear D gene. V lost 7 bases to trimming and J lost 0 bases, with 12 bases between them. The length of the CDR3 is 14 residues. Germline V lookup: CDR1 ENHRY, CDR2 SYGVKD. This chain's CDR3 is CAITAGSMNTEAFF. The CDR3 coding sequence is TGTGCCATCACCGCAGGCAGCATGAACACTGAAGCTTTCTTT.

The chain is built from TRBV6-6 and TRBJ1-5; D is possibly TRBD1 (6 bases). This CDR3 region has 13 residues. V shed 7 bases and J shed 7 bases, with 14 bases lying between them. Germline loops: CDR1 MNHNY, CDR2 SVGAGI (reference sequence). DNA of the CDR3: TGTGCCAGCACCAGGGGCGCGGGCCAGCCCCAGCATTTT. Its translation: CASTRGAGQPQHF.

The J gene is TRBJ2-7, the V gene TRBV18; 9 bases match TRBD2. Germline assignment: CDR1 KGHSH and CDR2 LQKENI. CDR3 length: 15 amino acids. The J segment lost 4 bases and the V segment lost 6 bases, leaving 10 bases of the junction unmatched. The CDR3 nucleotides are TGTGCCAGCTCGGCCTCAGCGGGGGGCCCATACGAGCAGTACGTC. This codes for CASSASAGGPYEQYV.

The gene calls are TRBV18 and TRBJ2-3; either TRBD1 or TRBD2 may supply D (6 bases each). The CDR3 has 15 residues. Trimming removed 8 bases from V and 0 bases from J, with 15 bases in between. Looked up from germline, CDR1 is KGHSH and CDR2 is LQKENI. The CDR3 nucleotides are TGTGCCAGCGCTCGAGGGGGGACTAGCACAGATACGCAGTATTTT. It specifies CASARGGTSTDTQYF.

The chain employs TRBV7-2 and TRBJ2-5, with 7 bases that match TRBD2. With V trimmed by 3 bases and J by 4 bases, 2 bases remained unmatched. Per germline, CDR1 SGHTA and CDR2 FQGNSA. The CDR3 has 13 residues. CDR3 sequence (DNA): TGTGCCAGCAGCTTGCGGGGGAGAGAGACCCAGTACTTC. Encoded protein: CASSLRGRETQYF. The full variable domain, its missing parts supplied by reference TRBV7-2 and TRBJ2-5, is GAGVSQSPSNKVTEKGKDVELRCDPISGHTALYWYRQSLGQGLEFLIYFQGNSAPDKSGLPSDRFSAERTGGSVSTLTIQRTQQEDSAVYLCASSLRGRETQYFGPGTRLLVL.

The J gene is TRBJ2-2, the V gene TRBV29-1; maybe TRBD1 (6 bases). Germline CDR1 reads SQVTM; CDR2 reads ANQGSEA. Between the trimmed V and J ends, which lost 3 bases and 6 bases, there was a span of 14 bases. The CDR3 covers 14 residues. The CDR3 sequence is CSVDPTGWAGELFF. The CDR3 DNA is TGCAGCGTTGATCCCACAGGGTGGGCCGGGGAGCTGTTTTTT.

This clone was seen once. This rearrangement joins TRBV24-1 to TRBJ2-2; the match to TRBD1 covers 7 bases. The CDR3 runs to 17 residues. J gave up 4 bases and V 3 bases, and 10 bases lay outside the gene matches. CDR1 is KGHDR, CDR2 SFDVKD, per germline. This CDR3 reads CATSDPRGQAGTGELFF. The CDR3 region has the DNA TGTGCCACCAGTGATCCACGAGGACAGGCGGGCACCGGGGAGCTGTTTTTT.

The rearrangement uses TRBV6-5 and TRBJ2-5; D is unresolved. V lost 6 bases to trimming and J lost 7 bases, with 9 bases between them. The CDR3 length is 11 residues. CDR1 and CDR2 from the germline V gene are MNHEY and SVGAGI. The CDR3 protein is CASRSLTTQYF. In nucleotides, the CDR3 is TGTGCCAGCAGGTCCCTAACGACCCAGTACTTC.